One sample yielded the 23 T cell receptor beta chains listed below, sequenced in a study of regulatory T cells in long-lasting Graves disease. Relying on iRepertoire HTBI primers and Arm-PCR of CDR3 regions, the team built TCR beta libraries. TCRdb itself ran the multiplex PCR reads through MiXCR, one entry per CDR3 protein. The repertoire consists of approximately 400,000 distinct CDR3 sequences, with around 20% occurring once and the leading ten covering 20% to 25%. Sample time point: persistent/refractory GD, antithyroid drugs over 5 years with positive TRAb. Generation of the TCR library employed RNA extracted from PBMCs. The material was peripheral blood mononuclear cells (PBMCs), obtained when the disease was refractory, from a patient treated with antithyroid drugs. The source of these receptors is a female donor with Graves disease.

The table lists this clonotype with many counts. This chain uses TRBV18 with TRBJ1-2, with 10 positions matching TRBD1. From germline, CDR1 is KGHSH and CDR2 LQKENI. This CDR3 region has 15 residues. V was clipped by 0 bases and J by 2 bases; unmatched bases: 0. This CDR3 reads CASSPPGQGNYGYTF. CDR3 DNA sequence: TGTGCCAGCTCACCACCGGGACAGGGGAACTATGGCTACACCTTC. Using reference TRBV18 and TRBJ1-2 for the parts outside the CDR3, the full variable domain is NAGVMQNPRHLVRRRGQEARLRCSPMKGHSHVYWYRQLPEEGLKFMVYLQKENIIDESGMPKERFSAEFPKEGPSILRIQQVVRGDSAAYFCASSPPGQGNYGYTFGSGTRLTVV.

This clonotype was seen at least ten times. V is TRBV12-3 or TRBV12-4 and J is TRBJ1-2; TRBD1 aligns across 7 bases. This CDR3 comprises 13 residues. The junction had 2 bases not matched to a gene; V was cut back by 1 base and J by 6 bases. The CDR3 DNA reads TGTGCCAGCAGTTTAGGGCAGGGGGATGGCTACACCTTC. The encoded protein is CASSLGQGDGYTF.

This clonotype was detected only a few times. For the CDR3, the DNA is TGTGCCAGCAGCACGACAGGGGACGGAGCCTACGAGCAGTACTTC. Translating gives CASSTTGDGAYEQYF. The rearrangement links TRBV7-2 to TRBJ2-7; 8 bases fit TRBD1. From germline, CDR1 is SGHTA and CDR2 FQGNSA. The V and J ends lost 5 bases and 2 bases, in that order; junction bases with no gene match: 8. The CDR3 spans 15 residues.

This chain connects TRBV20-1 to TRBJ2-7; 16 bases line up with TRBD2. Per germline, CDR1 DFQATT and CDR2 SNEGSKA (reference sequence). The CDR3 loop spans 17 amino acids. The V and J ends lost 8 bases and 6 bases, in that order; junction bases with no gene match: 16. The CDR3 here is CSTAKGLAGGPSSEQYF. The CDR3 bases are TGCAGTACAGCTAAGGGACTAGCGGGAGGGCCCTCGAGCGAGCAGTACTTC.

V gene TRBV10-3 combines with J gene TRBJ1-4; no definite D call. Germline CDR1 ENHRY, CDR2 SYGVKD. Trimming took off 0 bases at V and 0 bases at J, with 17 bases between the two ends. This CDR3 has 19 residues. CDR3 protein: CAISESFRSLSSTNEKLFF. In nucleotides, the CDR3 is TGTGCCATCAGTGAGTCGTTTAGGTCGTTGAGTTCAACTAATGAAAAACTGTTTTTT.

CDR3 DNA sequence: TGCAGTGCTAGAATTCGGGACAGGTATTACGAGCAGTACTTC. Translated: CSARIRDRYYEQYF. V gene TRBV20-1 combines with J gene TRBJ2-7; 8 positions match TRBD1. This CDR3 spans 14 amino acids. Germline CDR1 DFQATT, CDR2 SNEGSKA (reference sequence). V was pared by 2 bases and J by 4 bases, with 7 bases of the junction left unmatched.

The chain employs TRBV7-9 and TRBJ1-4; 10 bases fit TRBD1. The CDR3 totals 21 residues. The V gene's germline CDR1 is SEHNR and CDR2 FQNEAQ (reference sequence). The V gene end was trimmed by 1 base and the J gene end by 0 bases; junction bases not matched to a gene: 14. As DNA, the CDR3 is TGTGCCAGCAGCTTAGAGGCTCTCCGGGACAGGGGCCGTGCAACTAATGAAAAACTGTTTTTT. Its protein is CASSLEALRDRGRATNEKLFF.

Many counts were recorded for this clonotype. J is TRBJ2-7 and V is TRBV12-3 or TRBV12-4; 8 nucleotides agree with TRBD2. This CDR3 contains 14 residues. V shed 5 bases and J 3 bases; nucleotides not matched to a gene: 6. The CDR3 loop is CASSGELAVYEQYF. The CDR3 nucleotides are TGTGCCAGCAGTGGGGAACTAGCGGTCTACGAGCAGTACTTC.

This clonotype was counted a few times. In DNA form, the CDR3 reads TGTGCCAGCAGCCCCCAGGGTGGGAACACCGGGGAGCTGTTTTTT. It encodes CASSPQGGNTGELFF. V gene TRBV7-3 combines with J gene TRBJ2-2; D perhaps matches TRBD1 (5 bases). Germline CDR1 and CDR2: SGHTA and FQGTGA. V dropped 5 bases and J dropped 1 base, with 11 bases sitting between them. The CDR3 has 15 residues.

The genes are TRBV19 and TRBJ1-5; D is unclear. Trimming cost V 3 bases and J 1 base, with 10 bases left between them. Per the germline V gene, CDR1 is LNHDA and CDR2 is SQIVND (reference sequence). This CDR3 has 15 amino acids. CDR3 region: CASSILGSSNQPQHF. The CDR3 DNA reads as TGTGCCAGTAGTATTCTCGGGTCGAGCAATCAGCCCCAGCATTTT.

The chain links TRBV7-2 to TRBJ1-1; D is unresolved. Germline CDR1 SGHTA, CDR2 FQGNSA. V lost 5 bases, J lost 4 bases, and 14 bases lay in between. This CDR3 has 14 amino acids. Written as DNA, the CDR3 is TGTGCCAGCAGCCGACCTCTCGCCATCACTGAAGCTTTCTTT. It specifies CASSRPLAITEAFF.

This clonotype was counted between two and nine times. A much larger clone differs from this one at a single base, so this may be a read error. V gene TRBV2 combines with J gene TRBJ2-7; D gene ambiguous. Germline CDR1 SNHLY, CDR2 FYNNEI. The CDR3 totals 12 residues. The CDR3 loop reads CASGYLSYEQCF. The CDR3 nucleotides are TGTGCCAGCGGATACCTCTCCTACGAGCAGTGCTTC.

This clonotype has just one count. The rearrangement links TRBV18 to TRBJ2-5; D remains unclear. The germline CDR1 and CDR2 sequences are KGHSH and LQKENI. The CDR3 is 15 residues long. V was trimmed by 0 bases and J by 4 bases, leaving 12 bases between them. The CDR3 nucleotides read TGTGCCAGCTCACCACCACAAGGGCGTGGAGAGACCCAGTACTTC. Translation: CASSPPQGRGETQYF.

This clonotype was observed at least ten times. V gene TRBV12-5 combines with J gene TRBJ2-2; 13 bases are shared with TRBD2. The CDR3 is made up of 15 amino acids. The germline V gene has CDR1 LGHNT and CDR2 FRNRAP. Unmatched junction bases numbered 2, after V lost 5 bases and J lost 5 bases. The CDR3 DNA sequence: TGTGCTAGTGGTAGGGGACTAGCGGGAACCGGGGAGCTGTTTTTT. It yields the protein CASGRGLAGTGELFF. The entire variable domain, with the rest obtained from reference TRBV12-5 and TRBJ2-2, is as follows: DARVTQTPRHKVTEMGQEVTMRCQPILGHNTVFWYRQTMMQGLELLAYFRNRAPLDDSGMPKDRFSAEMPDATLATLKIQPSEPRDSAVYFCASGRGLAGTGELFFGEGSRLTVL.

This chain links TRBV6-2 or TRBV6-3 with TRBJ1-1; 11 nucleotides align to TRBD1. V was clipped by 4 bases and J by 3 bases; unmatched bases: 4. Germline V gene sequence: CDR1 MNHEY, CDR2 SVGEGT. This CDR3 has 15 residues. The CDR3 nucleotides are TGTGCCAGCAGTTCCTGGGACAGGGGGGACACTGAAGCTTTCTTT. As protein: CASSSWDRGDTEAFF.

This rearrangement joins TRBV19 to TRBJ2-7; the match to TRBD1 covers 9 bases. Trimming removed 4 bases from V and 7 bases from J; junction bases left unmatched: 5. CDR1 LNHDA and CDR2 SQIVND come from the germline V gene (reference sequence). CDR3 length: 13 residues. This CDR3 reads CASSKQGALEQYF. CDR3 sequence (DNA): TGTGCCAGTAGTAAACAGGGGGCGCTTGAGCAGTACTTC.

Points on this clonotype: Here the CDR3 omits its conserved ending phenylalanine or tryptophan, so a read error is the likely source. The chain has TRBV15 and TRBJ2-5; tentative D call: TRBD2 (6 bases). Trimming shortened V by 0 bases and J by 4 bases, and 15 bases separated the two germline ends. The CDR3 extends over 16 amino acids. The germline V gene encodes CDR1 LNHNV and CDR2 YYDKDF (reference sequence). The CDR3 DNA follows: TGTGCCACCAGCAGAGAAGTGGGGGGAGTGATAGAGACCCAGTACCTC. The encoded protein is CATSREVGGVIETQYL.

A few counts support this clonotype. J is TRBJ2-5 and V is TRBV7-9, with unresolved D. CDR1 and CDR2 from the germline V gene are SEHNR and FQNEAQ (reference sequence). V was cut by 1 base and J by 7 bases, with 10 bases left in between. The CDR3 length is 13 residues. The CDR3 loop is CASSLEIFGTQYF. Here the CDR3 DNA reads TGTGCCAGCAGCTTAGAAATTTTTGGGACCCAGTACTTC.

The sample holds one count of this clonotype. A clone one base away is much larger, so this may be a read error. In DNA form, the CDR3 reads TGTGCCTGCCCCCGACAGGGAGGCTGCGAGCAGTACTTC. This sequence encodes CACPRQGGCEQYF. The chain joins TRBV30 to TRBJ2-7; perhaps TRBD1 as D (7 bases). Trimming pared 6 bases from V and 6 bases from J, leaving 18 bases between. The CDR3 covers 13 residues. Germline CDR1 and CDR2: GTSNPN and SVGIG (reference sequence).

V usage is TRBV7-8 and J usage is TRBJ2-3; 7 nucleotides line up with TRBD1. V shed 4 bases and J 2 bases; nucleotides not matched to a gene: 9. This CDR3 comprises 16 residues. Germline V gene data show CDR1 as SGHVS and CDR2 as FQNEAQ. CDR3 in DNA: TGTGCCAGCAGCTACTCGACAGGGATGGTCACAGATACGCAGTATTTT. Protein: CASSYSTGMVTDTQYF.

This clonotype was picked up a small number of times. The chain has TRBV28 and TRBJ1-5, with TRBD1 identical over 8 bases. The germline V gene encodes CDR1 MDHEN and CDR2 SYDVKM. Germline trimming cut 5 bases from V and 5 bases from J; bases unmatched to any gene: 5. The CDR3 is made up of 14 amino acids. The CDR3 protein is CASSHRGEDQPQHF. The CDR3 nucleotides are TGTGCCAGCAGTCACAGGGGGGAAGATCAGCCCCAGCATTTT.

This clonotype was found many times. This chain links TRBV6-2 or TRBV6-3 with TRBJ2-2; TRBD2 matches at 14 bases. The CDR3 totals 16 residues. Germline trimming cut 2 bases from V and 6 bases from J; bases unmatched to any gene: 2. Germline V gene sequence: CDR1 MNHEY, CDR2 SVGEGT. CDR3 loop: CASSYGLAGGPGELFF. DNA of the CDR3: TGTGCCAGCAGTTACGGACTAGCGGGAGGACCCGGGGAGCTGTTTTTT.

The gene calls are TRBV7-2 and TRBJ1-1, with D uncertain. The CDR3 sequence is 11 residues long. Germline loops: CDR1 SGHTA, CDR2 FQGNSA. Between the trimmed V and J ends, which lost 1 base and 7 bases, there was a span of 4 bases. Written as DNA, the CDR3 is TGTGCCAGCAGCTTAGTCAGTGAAGCTTTCTTT. Amino acid sequence: CASSLVSEAFF.